Sequencing of this T cell receptor (beta chain) was carried out in a study of monozygotic twins with inflammatory bowel disease. This CDR3 has 15 residues. Germline V gene data show CDR1 as LGHNA and CDR2 as YNFKEQ. Study-level points and caveats: Lower sharing of clonotypes with other individuals was seen in IBD patients than in healthy twins. This was most marked in patients showing signs of disease activity.

UMIs bearing a 6-nucleotide sample barcode were added through template switching. The authors ran two nested PCRs of about 16 and 10 cycles on TCRalpha and TCRbeta cDNA. TCRdb re-analyzed the 5' RACE reads; it lists each CDR3 protein once, without DNA. The sample includes 420,000 or so distinct CDR3 sequences. The total RNA came straight from whole blood, and T cells were not sorted beforehand. Regarding this clonotype: The antigen remains undetermined.

Sequenced material: blood. This clonotype was sampled from a human donor with ulcerative colitis or Crohn's disease, or a healthy co-twin of an affected twin (not recorded which). The chain employs TRBV4-2 and TRBJ1-1; TCRdb names TRBD1, which stays unverified in the absence of DNA. CDR3 in amino acids: CASSHSGQANTEAFF.